Sequencing of this T cell receptor beta chain was carried out in a study of cytomegalovirus exposure and HLA in healthy donors. Study outcomes and limitations: Earlier results showed most TCR beta V segments being productive about 90% or about 30% of the time. Rarity held for most TCR sequences, but there were some public TCRs that occurred in many donors. HLA alleles were associated with 16,000 or so TCR beta sequences in a later analysis at 0.05 false discovery rate. In vitro checks showed that a few CMV-associated chains really do target CMV antigens.

The primer mix had 60 Vbeta and 13 Jbeta primers. Clones were read by immunoSEQ multiplex PCR, and TCRdb kept only the in-frame ones, dropping some. The sample includes about 190,000 clones, more than 75% seen only once; the top ten take approximately 0.8%. A remark on this clone: Its antigen is unknown.

Looked up from germline, CDR1 is GTSNPN and CDR2 is SVGIG (reference sequence). V gave up 3 bases and J gave up 8 bases, with 13 bases separating them. The CDR3 length is 12 residues. The V gene is TRBV30, the J gene TRBJ1-2, with D perhaps TRBD1 (6 bases). This clonotype originated in a woman under 30 in good health and CMV-seronegative. Sequenced: PBMCs. CDR3 residues: CAWRDRLRGYTF. CDR3 sequence (DNA): TGTGCCTGGAGAGACAGGCTACGGGGCTACACCTTC.